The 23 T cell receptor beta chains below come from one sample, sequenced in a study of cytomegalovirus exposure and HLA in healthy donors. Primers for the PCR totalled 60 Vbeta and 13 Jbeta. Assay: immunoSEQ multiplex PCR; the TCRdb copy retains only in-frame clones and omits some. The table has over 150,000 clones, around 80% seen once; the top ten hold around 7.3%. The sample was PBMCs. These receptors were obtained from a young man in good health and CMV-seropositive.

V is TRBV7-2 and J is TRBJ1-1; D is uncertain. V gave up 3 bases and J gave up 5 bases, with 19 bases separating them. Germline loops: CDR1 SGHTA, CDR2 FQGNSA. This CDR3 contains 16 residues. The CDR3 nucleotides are TGTGCCAGCAGCTTGGAGCGGTGGAGCTCGGGTACTGAAGCTTTCTTT. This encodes CASSLERWSSGTEAFF.

As DNA, the CDR3 is TGTGCCAGCAGCTGGGGGGGAGTCAGCAATCAGCCCCAGCATTTT. Translating gives CASSWGGVSNQPQHF. J is TRBJ1-5 and V is TRBV5-6; TRBD1 might be the D (5 bases). Trimming cost V 3 bases and J 1 base, with 11 bases left between them. Germline assignment: CDR1 SGHDT and CDR2 YYEEEE. The CDR3 consists of 15 residues.

This CDR3 reads CASRELDRPNTGELFF. CDR3 DNA: TGTGCCAGCAGGGAACTTGACAGGCCGAACACCGGGGAGCTGTTTTTT. The rearrangement links TRBV6-1 to TRBJ2-2; perhaps TRBD1 as D (6 bases). The CDR3 has 16 amino acids. The V gene's germline CDR1 is MNHNS and CDR2 SASEGT. V shed 6 bases and J shed 0 bases, with 14 bases lying between them.

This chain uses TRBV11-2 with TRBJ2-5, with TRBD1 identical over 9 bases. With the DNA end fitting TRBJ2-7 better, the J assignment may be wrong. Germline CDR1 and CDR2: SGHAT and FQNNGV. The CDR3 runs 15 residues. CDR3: CASSLGPGQGYEQYF. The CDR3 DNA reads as TGTGCCAGCAGCTTAGGGCCGGGACAGGGCTACGAGCAGTACTTC.

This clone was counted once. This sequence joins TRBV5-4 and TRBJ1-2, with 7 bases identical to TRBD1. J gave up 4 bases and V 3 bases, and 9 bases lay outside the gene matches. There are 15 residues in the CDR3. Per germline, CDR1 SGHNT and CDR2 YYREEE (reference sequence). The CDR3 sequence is CASSSFNRDSYGYTF. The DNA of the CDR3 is TGTGCCAGCAGCTCTTTTAACCGGGACAGCTATGGCTACACCTTC.

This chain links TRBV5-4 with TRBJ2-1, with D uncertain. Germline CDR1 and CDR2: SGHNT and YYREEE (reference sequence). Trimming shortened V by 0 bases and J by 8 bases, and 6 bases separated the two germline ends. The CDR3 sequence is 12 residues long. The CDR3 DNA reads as TGTGCCAGCAGCTTGGGACTGGATGAGCAGTTCTTC. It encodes CASSLGLDEQFF.

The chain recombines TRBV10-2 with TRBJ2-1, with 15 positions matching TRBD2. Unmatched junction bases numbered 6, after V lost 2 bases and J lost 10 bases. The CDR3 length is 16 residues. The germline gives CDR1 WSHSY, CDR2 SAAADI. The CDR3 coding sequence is TGCGCCAGCAGTGAGGGACTAGCGGGAGGGGTGGGCGAGCAGTTCTTC. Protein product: CASSEGLAGGVGEQFF.

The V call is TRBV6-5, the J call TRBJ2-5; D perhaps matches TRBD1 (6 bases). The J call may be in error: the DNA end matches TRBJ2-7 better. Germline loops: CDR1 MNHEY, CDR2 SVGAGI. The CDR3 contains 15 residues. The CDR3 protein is CASSPDRTPSYEQYF. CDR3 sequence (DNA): TGTGCCAGCAGTCCAGACAGGACTCCTTCCTACGAGCAGTACTTC.

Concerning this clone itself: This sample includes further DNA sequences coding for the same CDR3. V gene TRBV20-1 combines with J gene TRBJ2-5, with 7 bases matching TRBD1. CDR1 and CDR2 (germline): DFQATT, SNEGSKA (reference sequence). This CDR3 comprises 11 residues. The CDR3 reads CSGTVQETQYF. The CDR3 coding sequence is TGCAGCGGGACAGTACAAGAGACCCAGTACTTC.

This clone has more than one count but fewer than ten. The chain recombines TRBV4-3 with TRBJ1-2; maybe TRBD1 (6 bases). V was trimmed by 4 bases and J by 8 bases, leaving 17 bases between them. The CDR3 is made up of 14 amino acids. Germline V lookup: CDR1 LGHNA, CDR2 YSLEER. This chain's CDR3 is CASSLVQGSSGYTF. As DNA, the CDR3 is TGCGCCAGCAGCCTGGTACAGGGATCCTCGGGCTACACCTTC.

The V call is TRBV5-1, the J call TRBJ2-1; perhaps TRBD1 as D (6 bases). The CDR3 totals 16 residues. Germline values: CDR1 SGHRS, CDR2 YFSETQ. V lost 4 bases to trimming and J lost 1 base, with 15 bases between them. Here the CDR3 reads CASSGKTGQSYNEQFF. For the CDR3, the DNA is TGCGCCAGCAGCGGGAAAACAGGGCAGTCCTACAATGAGCAGTTCTTC.

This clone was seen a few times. The CDR3 sequence: CASSSKAGGPAGANVLTF. The CDR3 nucleotides read TGTGCCAGCAGCTCAAAAGCGGGAGGGCCCGCTGGGGCCAACGTCCTGACTTTC. The chain is built from TRBV5-4 and TRBJ2-6, with 10 bases aligning to TRBD2. Germline assignment: CDR1 SGHNT and CDR2 YYREEE (reference sequence). V gave up 3 bases and J gave up 2 bases; unmatched junction bases: 8. The CDR3 is 18 residues long.

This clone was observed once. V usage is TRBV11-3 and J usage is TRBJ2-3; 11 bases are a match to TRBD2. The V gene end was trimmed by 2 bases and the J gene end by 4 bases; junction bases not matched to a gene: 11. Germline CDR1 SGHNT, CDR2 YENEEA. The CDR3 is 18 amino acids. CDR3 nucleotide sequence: TGTGCCAGCAGCTTAACCCGCTTTAGCGGGGGGGCCGCAGATACGCAGTATTTT. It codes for CASSLTRFSGGAADTQYF.

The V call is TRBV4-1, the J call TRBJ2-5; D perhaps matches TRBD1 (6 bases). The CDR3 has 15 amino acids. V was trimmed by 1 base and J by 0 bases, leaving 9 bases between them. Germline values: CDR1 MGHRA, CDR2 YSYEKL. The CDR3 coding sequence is TGCGCCAGCAGCCAAGGGACAGCGTACCAAGAGACCCAGTACTTC. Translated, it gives CASSQGTAYQETQYF.

In nucleotides, the CDR3 is TGTGCCAGTAGTATTAAAACAGGGGGCGCGGATACGCAGTATTTT. Translating it yields CASSIKTGGADTQYF. The chain recombines TRBV19 with TRBJ2-3; TRBD1 matches 9 bases. The CDR3 loop spans 15 amino acids. Germline CDR1 LNHDA, CDR2 SQIVND (reference sequence). V trimming: 3 bases; J trimming: 6 bases; junction bases outside the gene matches: 7.

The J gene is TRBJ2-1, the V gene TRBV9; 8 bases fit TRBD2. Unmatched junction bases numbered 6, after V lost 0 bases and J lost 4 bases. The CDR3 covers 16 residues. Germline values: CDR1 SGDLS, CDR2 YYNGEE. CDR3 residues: CASSVAAGGAYNEQFF. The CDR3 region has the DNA TGTGCCAGCAGCGTAGCGGCGGGAGGAGCTTACAATGAGCAGTTCTTC.

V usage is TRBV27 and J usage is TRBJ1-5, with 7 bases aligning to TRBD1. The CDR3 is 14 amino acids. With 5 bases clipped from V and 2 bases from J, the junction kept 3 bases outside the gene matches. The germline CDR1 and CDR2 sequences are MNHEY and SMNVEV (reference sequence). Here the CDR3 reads CASSNTGGNQPQHF. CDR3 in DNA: TGTGCCAGCAGTAATACAGGGGGCAATCAGCCCCAGCATTTT.

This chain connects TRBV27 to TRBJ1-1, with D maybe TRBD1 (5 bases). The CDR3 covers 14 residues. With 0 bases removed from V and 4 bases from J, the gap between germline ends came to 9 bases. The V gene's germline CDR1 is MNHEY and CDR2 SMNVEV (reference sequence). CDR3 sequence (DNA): TGTGCCAGCAGTTTATCCCAGGGAGGCACTGAAGCTTTCTTT. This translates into CASSLSQGGTEAFF.

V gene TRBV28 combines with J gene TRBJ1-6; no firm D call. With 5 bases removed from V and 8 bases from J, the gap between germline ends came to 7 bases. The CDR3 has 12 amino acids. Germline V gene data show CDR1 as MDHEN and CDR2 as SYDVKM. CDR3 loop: CASSVEYSPLHF. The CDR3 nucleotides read TGTGCCAGCAGTGTGGAGTATTCACCCCTCCACTTT.

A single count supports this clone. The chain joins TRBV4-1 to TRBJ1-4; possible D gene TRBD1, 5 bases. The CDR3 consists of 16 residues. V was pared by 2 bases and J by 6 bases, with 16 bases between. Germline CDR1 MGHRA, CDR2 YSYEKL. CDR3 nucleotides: TGCGCCAGCAGCCAAAGGGCCGGGCCGGGGGATGAAAAACTGTTTTTT. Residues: CASSQRAGPGDEKLFF.

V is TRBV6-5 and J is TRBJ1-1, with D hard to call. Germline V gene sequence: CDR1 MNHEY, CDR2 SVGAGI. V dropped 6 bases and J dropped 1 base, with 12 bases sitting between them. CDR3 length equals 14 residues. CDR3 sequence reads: CASSPVRENTEAFF. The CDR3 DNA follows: TGTGCCAGCAGCCCAGTTCGGGAGAACACTGAAGCTTTCTTT.

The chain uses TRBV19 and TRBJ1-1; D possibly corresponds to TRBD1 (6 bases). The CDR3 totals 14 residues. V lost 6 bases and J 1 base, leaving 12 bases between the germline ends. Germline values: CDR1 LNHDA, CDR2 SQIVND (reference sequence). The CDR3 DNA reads TGTGCCAGTAGATGGGACAAACCGAACACTGAAGCTTTCTTT. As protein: CASRWDKPNTEAFF.

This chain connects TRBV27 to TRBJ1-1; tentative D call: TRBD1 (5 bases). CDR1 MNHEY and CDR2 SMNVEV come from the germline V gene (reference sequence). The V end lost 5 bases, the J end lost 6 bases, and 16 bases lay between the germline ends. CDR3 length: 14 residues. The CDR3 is CASSPLPTAPEAFF. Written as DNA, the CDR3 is TGTGCCAGCAGTCCACTCCCGACAGCGCCTGAAGCTTTCTTT.